The clone carrying this TCR beta chain has just a few counts. The antigen is undetermined. Indicated time point: week 5, during vaccination. Doses consisted of 300 ug of mutant IDH1 20-mer peptide each, paired with topical imiquimod. Each of the donors came in with new WHO grade 3 or 4 astrocytomas that were IDH1-mutant and ATRX-lost. The data originate from a study of a mutant IDH1 vaccine in newly diagnosed glioma. On the study more broadly: Eight vaccinations were given in weeks 1, 3, 5, 7, 11, 15, 19 and 23. With temozolomide cycles, or 4-6 weeks after radiotherapy alone, vaccination was started.

Profiling relied on immunoSEQ multiplex PCR, and the TCRdb table lists in-frame clones only, not all of them. Of over 45,000 clones listed, around 80% are singletons. The origin of this receptor is a woman between 45 and 60 years old with glioma. Sequenced material: PBMCs, taken from a glioma patient whose treatment included an IDH1 peptide vaccine.

CDR3 amino acids: CAWSVRRNYGYTF. The CDR3 DNA reads as TGTGCCTGGAGTGTACGACGGAACTATGGCTACACCTTC. The J gene is TRBJ1-2, the V gene TRBV30; no definite D call. The germline gives CDR1 GTSNPN, CDR2 SVGIG (reference sequence). V gave up 0 bases and J gave up 2 bases, with 7 bases separating them. The CDR3 loop spans 13 amino acids.